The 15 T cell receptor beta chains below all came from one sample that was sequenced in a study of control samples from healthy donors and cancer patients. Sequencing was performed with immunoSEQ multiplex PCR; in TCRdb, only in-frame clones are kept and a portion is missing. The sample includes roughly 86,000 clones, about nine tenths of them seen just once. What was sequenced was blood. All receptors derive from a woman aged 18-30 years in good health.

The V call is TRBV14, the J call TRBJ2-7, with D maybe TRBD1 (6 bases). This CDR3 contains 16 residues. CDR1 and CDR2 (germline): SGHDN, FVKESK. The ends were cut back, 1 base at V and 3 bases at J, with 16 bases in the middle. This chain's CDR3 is CASSQGRVSDSYEQYF. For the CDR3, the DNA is TGTGCCAGCAGCCAAGGCCGGGTTTCGGACAGCTACGAGCAGTACTTC.

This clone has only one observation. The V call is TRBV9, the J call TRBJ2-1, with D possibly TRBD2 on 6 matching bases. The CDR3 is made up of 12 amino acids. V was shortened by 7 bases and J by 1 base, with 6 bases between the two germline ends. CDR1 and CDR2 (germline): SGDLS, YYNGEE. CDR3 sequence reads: CASGGSYNEQFF. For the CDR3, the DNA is TGTGCCAGCGGGGGGTCCTACAATGAGCAGTTCTTC.

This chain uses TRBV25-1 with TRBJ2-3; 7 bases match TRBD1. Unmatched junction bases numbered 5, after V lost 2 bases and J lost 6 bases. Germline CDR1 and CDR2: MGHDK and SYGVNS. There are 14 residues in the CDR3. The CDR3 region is CASSEDRADDTQYF. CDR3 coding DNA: TGTGCCAGCAGTGAAGACAGGGCCGACGATACGCAGTATTTT. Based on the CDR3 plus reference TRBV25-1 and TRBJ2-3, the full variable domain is EADIYQTPRYLVIGTGKKITLECSQTMGHDKMYWYQQDPGMELHLIHYSYGVNSTEKGDLSSESTVSRIRTEHFPLTLESARPSHTSQYLCASSEDRADDTQYFGPGTRLTVL.

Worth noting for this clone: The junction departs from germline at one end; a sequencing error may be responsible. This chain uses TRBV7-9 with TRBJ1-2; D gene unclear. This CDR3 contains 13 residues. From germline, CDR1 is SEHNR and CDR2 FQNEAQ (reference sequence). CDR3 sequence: CASSLAGRNGYTF. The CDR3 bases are TGTGCCAGCAGCCTAGCGGGCAGGAATGGCTACACCTTC.

In nucleotides, the CDR3 is TGCAGTGCTAGAATTCTGGAGACCCAGTACTTC. This translates into CSARILETQYF. The chain has TRBV20-1 and TRBJ2-5; no definite D call. CDR3 size: 11 residues. Trimming pared 2 bases from V and 5 bases from J, leaving 6 bases between. Germline lookup yields CDR1 DFQATT and CDR2 SNEGSKA (reference sequence).

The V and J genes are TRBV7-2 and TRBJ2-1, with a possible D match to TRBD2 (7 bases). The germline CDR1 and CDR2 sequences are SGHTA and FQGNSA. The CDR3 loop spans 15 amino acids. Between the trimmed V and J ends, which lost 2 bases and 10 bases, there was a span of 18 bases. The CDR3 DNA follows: TGTGCCAGCAGCTTATTCGGCGGGGGCCTTCCGGAGCAGTTCTTC. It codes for CASSLFGGGLPEQFF.

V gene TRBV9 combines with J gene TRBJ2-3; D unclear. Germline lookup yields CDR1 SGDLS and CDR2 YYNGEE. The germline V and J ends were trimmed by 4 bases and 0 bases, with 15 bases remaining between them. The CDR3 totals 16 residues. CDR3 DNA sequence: TGTGCCAGCAGCCAGACTCCCATCCCGAGCACAGATACGCAGTATTTT. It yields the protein CASSQTPIPSTDTQYF.

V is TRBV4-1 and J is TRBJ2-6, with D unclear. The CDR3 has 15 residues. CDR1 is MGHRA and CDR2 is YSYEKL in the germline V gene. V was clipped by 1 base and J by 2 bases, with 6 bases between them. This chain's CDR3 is CASSQGQPGANVLTF. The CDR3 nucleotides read TGCGCCAGCAGCCAAGGTCAACCTGGGGCCAACGTCCTGACTTTC.

This chain's CDR3 is CASSYSLGSTDTQYF. CDR3 DNA sequence: TGTGCCAGCAGTTACTCGTTGGGATCTACAGATACGCAGTATTTT. This chain joins TRBV6-5 and TRBJ2-3; no clear D. CDR1 and CDR2 from the germline V gene are MNHEY and SVGAGI. This CDR3 spans 15 amino acids. Between the trimmed V and J ends, which lost 0 bases and 3 bases, there was a span of 10 bases.

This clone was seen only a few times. CDR3 residues: CASSLASGQGAGYTF. The CDR3 coding sequence is TGCGCCAGCAGCTTGGCTTCCGGACAGGGGGCCGGCTACACCTTC. The chain links TRBV5-1 to TRBJ1-2, with 11 bases that match TRBD1. CDR3 size: 15 residues. Germline CDR1 SGHRS, CDR2 YFSETQ. Unmatched junction bases numbered 6, after V lost 0 bases and J lost 8 bases.

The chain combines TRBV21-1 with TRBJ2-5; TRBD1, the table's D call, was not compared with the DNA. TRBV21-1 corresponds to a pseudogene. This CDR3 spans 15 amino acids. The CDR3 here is CASKSGQGDGETQYF. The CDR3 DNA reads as TGTGCCAGCAAAAGCGGACAGGGGGATGGAGAGACCCAGTACTTC.

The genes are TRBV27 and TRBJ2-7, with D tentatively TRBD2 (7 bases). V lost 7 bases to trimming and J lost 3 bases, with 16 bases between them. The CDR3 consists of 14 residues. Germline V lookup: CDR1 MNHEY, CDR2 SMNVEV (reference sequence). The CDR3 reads CASTPGGQNYEQYF. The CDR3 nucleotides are TGTGCCAGCACGCCCGGGGGGCAGAACTACGAGCAGTACTTC.

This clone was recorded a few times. This CDR3 reads CAITGQVATPTEAFF. In DNA form, the CDR3 reads TGTGCCATCACGGGGCAGGTCGCGACCCCCACTGAAGCTTTCTTT. The V and J genes are TRBV10-3 and TRBJ1-1, with a weak D call TRBD1 (5 bases). Per the germline V gene, CDR1 is ENHRY and CDR2 is SYGVKD. CDR3 size: 15 residues. The V end was cut by 7 bases, the J end by 4 bases, with 19 bases between.

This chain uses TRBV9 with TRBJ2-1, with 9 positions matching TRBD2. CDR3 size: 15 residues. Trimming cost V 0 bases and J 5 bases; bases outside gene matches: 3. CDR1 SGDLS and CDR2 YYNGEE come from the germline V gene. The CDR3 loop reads CASSVGGGDNNEQFF. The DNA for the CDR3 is TGTGCCAGCAGCGTAGGCGGGGGGGATAACAATGAGCAGTTCTTC.

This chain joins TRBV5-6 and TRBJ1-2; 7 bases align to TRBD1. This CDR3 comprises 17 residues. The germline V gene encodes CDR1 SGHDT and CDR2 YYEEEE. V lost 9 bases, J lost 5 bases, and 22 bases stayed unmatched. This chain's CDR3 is CATRQVGGGASVYGYTF. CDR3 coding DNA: TGTGCCACCAGGCAGGTAGGAGGGGGCGCATCCGTTTATGGCTACACCTTC.